These T cell receptor beta chains were read from a single sample in a study of cytomegalovirus exposure and HLA in healthy donors. The table came from immunoSEQ multiplex PCR; TCRdb's copy has only in-frame clones and leaves some out. The table lists 100,000 to 150,000 clones, more than 65% of them singletons. The sample taken for sequencing was PBMCs. The receptor set was obtained from a woman aged 55 to 70 in good health and CMV-seropositive. The CDR3 runs from the conserved cysteine through the conserved F or W. D genes are given only for firm matches. The listing skips clone size in some rows; elsewhere it reads once, few, many or a size class.

clone size,D gene,V gene,J gene,CDR3 protein,CDR3 DNA
.,.,TRBV15,TRBJ1-5,CATSILELGNQPQHF,TGTGCCACCAGCATCCTTGAATTAGGCAATCAGCCCCAGCATTTT
.,.,TRBV5-1,TRBJ1-4,CASSLGAGEGEKLFF,TGCGCCAGCAGCTTGGGGGCAGGGGAAGGGGAAAAACTGTTTTTT
.,TRBD1,TRBV5-1,TRBJ1-2,CASNDRGSGNYGYTF,TGCGCCAGCAACGACAGGGGTAGTGGTAACTATGGCTACACCTTC
.,TRBD1,TRBV5-1,TRBJ1-1,CASTPGTGGLGNTEAFF,TGCGCCAGCACCCCAGGGACAGGGGGCTTGGGTAACACTGAAGCTTTCTTT
.,TRBD2,TRBV29-1,TRBJ2-5,CSVETSGEPETQYF,TGCAGCGTGGAGACTAGCGGTGAACCAGAGACCCAGTACTTC
.,TRBD2,TRBV5-4,TRBJ2-1,CASSLAGSSYNEQFF,TGTGCCAGCAGCTTAGCGGGGAGCTCCTACAATGAGCAGTTCTTC
.,TRBD2,TRBV6-1,TRBJ2-7,CASSEMGLAAPYEQYF,TGTGCCAGCAGTGAAATGGGACTAGCGGCCCCCTACGAGCAGTACTTC
once,.,TRBV19,TRBJ1-6,CASRTDSSYNSPLHF,TGTGCCAGTAGAACGGACAGCTCCTATAATTCACCCCTCCACTTT
few,.,TRBV6-5,TRBJ1-3,CASSYRGKGNTIYF,TGTGCCAGCAGTTACAGGGGCAAGGGAAACACCATATATTTT
.,.,TRBV5-6,TRBJ1-1,CASSLARVSRANTEAFF,TGTGCCAGCAGCTTGGCCCGCGTGTCCAGGGCGAACACTGAAGCTTTCTTT